Following are 13 T cell receptor beta chains from one sample sequenced in a study of Graves' ophthalmopathy and Graves' hyperthyroidism. Researchers took RNA transcripts and amplified TCR beta CDR3 regions from them. First-round RT-PCR employed HTBI primers, with a second-round multiplex PCR after it. One entry per CDR3 protein results from TCRdb running MiXCR on the multiplex PCR reads. The table has roughly 300,000 distinct CDR3 sequences, roughly 15% seen once. Sequenced material: peripheral blood. The source of these receptors is an adult man with Graves' ophthalmopathy.

This clonotype was counted many times. This chain connects TRBV7-3 to TRBJ1-2, with TRBD1 as a possible D gene (6 bases). This CDR3 comprises 13 residues. The germline CDR1 and CDR2 sequences are SGHTA and FQGTGA. V lost 1 base, J lost 7 bases, and 10 bases lay in between. In DNA form, the CDR3 reads TGTGCCAGCAGCTTAAATACAGGGACTGGCTACACCTTC. It encodes CASSLNTGTGYTF.

This clonotype was seen ten or more times. The chain uses TRBV6-5 and TRBJ1-1; 8 bases align to TRBD1. The length of the CDR3 is 12 residues. Germline values: CDR1 MNHEY, CDR2 SVGAGI. J gave up 6 bases and V 7 bases, and 4 bases lay outside the gene matches. The CDR3 nucleotides are TGTGCCAGCAACCTACAGGGGGCTGAAGCTTTCTTT. Its translation is CASNLQGAEAFF.

The table lists this clonotype with many counts. J is TRBJ2-7 and V is TRBV28; tentative D call: TRBD1 (6 bases). V was pared by 5 bases and J by 3 bases, with 23 bases between. The CDR3 is 17 amino acids. Germline V CDR1 and CDR2: MDHEN, SYDVKM. CDR3 amino acids: CASSKQGIRAAHYEQYF. CDR3 bases: TGTGCCAGCAGTAAACAGGGAATAAGAGCCGCTCACTACGAGCAGTACTTC.

In this sample, this clonotype turned up once. Since a much larger clone is just one base distant, this may be a read error. This chain uses TRBV15 with TRBJ2-7; D remains ambiguous. CDR1 and CDR2 from the germline V gene are LNHNV and YYDKDF (reference sequence). The CDR3 sequence is 16 residues long. This CDR3 reads CAISRGFTRQAYEQYF. As DNA, the CDR3 is TGTGCCATCAGCAGAGGATTTACGAGGCAGGCCTACGAGCAGTACTTC.

This clonotype was seen repeatedly, ten times or more. This chain connects TRBV5-1 to TRBJ1-6; D call uncertain. This CDR3 spans 14 amino acids. Germline CDR1 reads SGHRS; CDR2 reads YFSETQ. Deletions cut 2 bases from V and 8 bases from J, with 11 bases between. CDR3: CASSFSTQDSPLHF. DNA of the CDR3: TGCGCCAGCAGCTTCTCCACCCAGGATTCACCCCTCCACTTT.

This clonotype was observed many times. V and J are TRBV30 and TRBJ1-2; D ambiguous. The V end lost 2 bases, the J end lost 6 bases, and 7 bases lay between the germline ends. This CDR3 contains 11 residues. The germline V gene has CDR1 GTSNPN and CDR2 SVGIG (reference sequence). CDR3 coding DNA: TGTGCCTGGAGTAGTTCAGATGGCTACACCTTC. This sequence encodes CAWSSSDGYTF.

Ten or more counts support this clonotype. This rearrangement joins TRBV4-2 to TRBJ1-1, with TRBD1 identical over 7 bases. This CDR3 is built from 16 residues. Unmatched junction bases numbered 5, after V lost 0 bases and J lost 1 base. Germline values: CDR1 LGHNA, CDR2 YNFKEQ. This chain's CDR3 is CASSQEKTGRNTEAFF. CDR3 nucleotide sequence: TGTGCCAGCAGCCAAGAGAAGACAGGGCGGAACACTGAAGCTTTCTTT.

This clonotype was seen ten or more times. The CDR3 here is CASSLTKTNTEAFF. The CDR3 DNA is TGTGCCAGCAGTTTGACAAAAACGAACACTGAAGCTTTCTTT. This chain connects TRBV12-3 or TRBV12-4 to TRBJ1-1; D gene ambiguous. The CDR3 covers 14 residues. V was pared by 3 bases and J by 1 base, with 9 bases between.

At least ten counts were recorded for this clonotype. The chain is built from TRBV7-3 and TRBJ2-5, with D hard to call. CDR3 length: 14 residues. Trimming stripped 5 bases from V and 4 bases from J, with 14 bases between. Germline V gene lookup returns CDR1 SGHTA and CDR2 FQGTGA. The CDR3 sequence: CASSPDGLVETQYF. The CDR3 DNA reads as TGTGCCAGCAGCCCGGACGGCTTAGTAGAGACCCAGTACTTC.

This clonotype was observed at least ten times. This chain uses TRBV7-9 with TRBJ2-7; the D is unclear. Germline assignment: CDR1 SEHNR and CDR2 FQNEAQ (reference sequence). The CDR3 consists of 11 residues. V lost 5 bases to trimming and J lost 5 bases, with 7 bases between them. For the CDR3, the DNA is TGTGCCAGCAGCCAAGGGCACGAGCAGTACTTC. Encoded protein: CASSQGHEQYF.

This clonotype was recorded many times. This rearrangement joins TRBV7-2 to TRBJ2-5, with no clear D. Between the trimmed V and J ends, which lost 1 base and 6 bases, there was a span of 12 bases. The germline gives CDR1 SGHTA, CDR2 FQGNSA. CDR3 length equals 14 residues. In nucleotides, the CDR3 is TGTGCCAGCAGCTTAGGCCTAGTTTGGCAGACCCAGTACTTC. Translation gives CASSLGLVWQTQYF.

This clonotype was seen many times. The gene calls are TRBV7-3 and TRBJ1-5, with D hard to call. This CDR3 region has 12 residues. Germline V gene data show CDR1 as SGHTA and CDR2 as FQGTGA. The V end was cut by 1 base, the J end by 5 bases, with 3 bases between. CDR3 loop: CASSLRHQPQHF. CDR3 in DNA: TGTGCCAGCAGCTTAAGGCATCAGCCCCAGCATTTT.

Many counts were recorded for this clonotype. This chain links TRBV19 with TRBJ1-3; weak D call: TRBD1 (6 bases). This CDR3 has 12 amino acids. V lost 10 bases and J lost 1, with 8 bases in between. Per the germline V gene, CDR1 is LNHDA and CDR2 is SQIVND (reference sequence). The CDR3 here is CATGTSGNTIYF. The DNA of the CDR3 is TGTGCCACCGGGACATCTGGAAACACCATATATTTT.